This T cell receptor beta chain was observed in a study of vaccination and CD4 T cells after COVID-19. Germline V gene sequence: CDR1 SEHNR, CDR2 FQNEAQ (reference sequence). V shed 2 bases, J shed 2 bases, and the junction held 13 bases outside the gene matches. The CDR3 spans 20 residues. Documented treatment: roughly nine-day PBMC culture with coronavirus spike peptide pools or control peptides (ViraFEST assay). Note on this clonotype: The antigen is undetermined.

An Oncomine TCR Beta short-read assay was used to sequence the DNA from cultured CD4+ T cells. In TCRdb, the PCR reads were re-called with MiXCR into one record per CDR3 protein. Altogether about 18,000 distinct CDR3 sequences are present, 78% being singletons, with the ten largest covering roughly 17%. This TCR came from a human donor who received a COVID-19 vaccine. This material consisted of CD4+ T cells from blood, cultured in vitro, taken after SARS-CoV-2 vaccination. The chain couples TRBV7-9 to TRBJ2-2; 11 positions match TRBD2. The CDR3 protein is CASSLIKSGLAEFNTGELFF. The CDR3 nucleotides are TGTGCCAGCAGCTTAATCAAATCGGGACTAGCGGAATTTAACACCGGGGAGCTGTTTTTT.